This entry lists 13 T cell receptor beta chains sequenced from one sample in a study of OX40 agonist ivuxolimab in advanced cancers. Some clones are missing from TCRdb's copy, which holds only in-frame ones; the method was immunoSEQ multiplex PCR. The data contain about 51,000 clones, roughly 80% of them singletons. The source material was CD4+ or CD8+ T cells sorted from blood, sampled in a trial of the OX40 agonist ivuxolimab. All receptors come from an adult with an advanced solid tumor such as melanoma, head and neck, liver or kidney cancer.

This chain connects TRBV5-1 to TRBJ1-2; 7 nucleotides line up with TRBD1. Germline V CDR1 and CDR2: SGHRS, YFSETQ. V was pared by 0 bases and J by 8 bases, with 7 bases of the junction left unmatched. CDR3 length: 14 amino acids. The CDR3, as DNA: TGCGCCAGCAGCTTGGGTTACAGGGGCCAGGGCTACACCTTC. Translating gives CASSLGYRGQGYTF.

The CDR3 region has the DNA TGTGCCAGCAGTACGGGGCTCACTGAAGCTTTCTTT. Translating it yields CASSTGLTEAFF. V gene TRBV28 combines with J gene TRBJ1-1, with D possibly TRBD1 on 5 matching bases. V was cut by 5 bases and J by 4 bases, with 8 bases left in between. The CDR3 consists of 12 residues. Germline V gene data show CDR1 as MDHEN and CDR2 as SYDVKM.

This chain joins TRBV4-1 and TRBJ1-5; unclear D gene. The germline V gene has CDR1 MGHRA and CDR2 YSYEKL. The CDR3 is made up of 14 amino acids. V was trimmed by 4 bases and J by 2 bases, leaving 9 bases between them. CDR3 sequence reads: CASSRPARNQPQHF. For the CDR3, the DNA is TGCGCCAGCAGCCGGCCGGCACGCAATCAGCCCCAGCATTTT.

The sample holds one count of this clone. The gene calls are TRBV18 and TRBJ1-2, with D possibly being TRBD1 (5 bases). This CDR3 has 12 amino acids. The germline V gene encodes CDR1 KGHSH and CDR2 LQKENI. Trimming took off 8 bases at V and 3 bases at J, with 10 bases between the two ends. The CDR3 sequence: CASGDSYYGYTF. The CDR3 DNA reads TGTGCCAGCGGAGACAGCTACTATGGCTACACCTTC. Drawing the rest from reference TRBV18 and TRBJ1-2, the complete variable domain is NAGVMQNPRHLVRRRGQEARLRCSPMKGHSHVYWYRQLPEEGLKFMVYLQKENIIDESGMPKERFSAEFPKEGPSILRIQQVVRGDSAAYFCASGDSYYGYTFGSGTRLTVV.

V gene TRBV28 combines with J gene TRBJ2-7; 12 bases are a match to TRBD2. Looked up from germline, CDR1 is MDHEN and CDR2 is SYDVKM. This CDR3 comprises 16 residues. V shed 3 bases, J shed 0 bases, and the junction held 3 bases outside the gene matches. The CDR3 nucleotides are TGTGCCAGCAGTTTTCTAGCGGGAGGGACCTCCTACGAGCAGTACTTC. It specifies CASSFLAGGTSYEQYF. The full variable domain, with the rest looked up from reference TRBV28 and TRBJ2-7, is DVKVTQSSRYLVKRTGEKVFLECVQDMDHENMFWYRQDPGLGLRLIYFSYDVKMKEKGDIPEGYSVSREKKERFSLILESASTNQTSMYLCASSFLAGGTSYEQYFGPGTRLTVT.

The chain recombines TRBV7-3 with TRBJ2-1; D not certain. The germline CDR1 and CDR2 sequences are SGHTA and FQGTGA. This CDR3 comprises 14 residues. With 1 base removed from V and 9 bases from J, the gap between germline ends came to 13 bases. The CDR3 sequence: CASSLNWLEGEQFF. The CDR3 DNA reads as TGTGCCAGCAGCTTAAATTGGCTTGAAGGTGAGCAGTTCTTC.

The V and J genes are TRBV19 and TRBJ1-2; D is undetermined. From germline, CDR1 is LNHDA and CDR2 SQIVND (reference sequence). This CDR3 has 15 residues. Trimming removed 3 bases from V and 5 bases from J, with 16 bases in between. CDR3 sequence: CASSIYLSGAYGYTF. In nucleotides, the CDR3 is TGTGCCAGTAGTATTTATCTTTCGGGAGCTTATGGCTACACCTTC.

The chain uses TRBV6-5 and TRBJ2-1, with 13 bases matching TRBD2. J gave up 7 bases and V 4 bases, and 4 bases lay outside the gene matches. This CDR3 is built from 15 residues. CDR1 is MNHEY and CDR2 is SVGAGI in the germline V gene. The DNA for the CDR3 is TGTGCCAGCAGTTGGACTAGCGGGAGAATAAATGAGCAGTTCTTC. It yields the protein CASSWTSGRINEQFF.

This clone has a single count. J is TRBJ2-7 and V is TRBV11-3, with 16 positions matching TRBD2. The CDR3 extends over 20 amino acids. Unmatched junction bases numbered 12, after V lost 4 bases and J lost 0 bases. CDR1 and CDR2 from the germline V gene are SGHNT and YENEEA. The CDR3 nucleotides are TGTGCCAGCAGCTCTCTCCGGGGACTAGCGGGAGGGTGGCCCTCCTACGAGCAGTACTTC. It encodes CASSSLRGLAGGWPSYEQYF.

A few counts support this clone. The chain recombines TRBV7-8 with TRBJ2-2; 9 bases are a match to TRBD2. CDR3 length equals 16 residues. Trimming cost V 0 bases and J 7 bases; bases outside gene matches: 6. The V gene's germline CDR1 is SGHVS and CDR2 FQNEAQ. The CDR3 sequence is CASSLALAGPGGELFF. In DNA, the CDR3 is TGTGCCAGCAGCTTAGCCCTAGCGGGACCGGGCGGGGAGCTGTTTTTT.

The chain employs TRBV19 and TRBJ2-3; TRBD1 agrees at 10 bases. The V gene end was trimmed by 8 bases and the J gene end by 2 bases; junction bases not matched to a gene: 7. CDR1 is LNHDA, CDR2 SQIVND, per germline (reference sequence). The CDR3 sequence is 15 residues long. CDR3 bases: TGTGCCAGTCTTCCGGGACAGGGGAACACAGATACGCAGTATTTT. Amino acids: CASLPGQGNTDTQYF.

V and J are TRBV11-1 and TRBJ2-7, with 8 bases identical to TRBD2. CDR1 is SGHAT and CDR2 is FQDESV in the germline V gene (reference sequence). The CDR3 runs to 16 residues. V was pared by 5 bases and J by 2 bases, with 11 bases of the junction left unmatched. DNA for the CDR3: TGTGCCAGCAGCACAACGGGGGGGACTAATACCTACGAGCAGTACTTC. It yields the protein CASSTTGGTNTYEQYF.

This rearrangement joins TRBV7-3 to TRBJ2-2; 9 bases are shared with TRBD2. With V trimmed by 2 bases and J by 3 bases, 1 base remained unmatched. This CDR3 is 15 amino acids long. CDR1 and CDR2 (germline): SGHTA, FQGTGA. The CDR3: CASSLLAGYTGELFF. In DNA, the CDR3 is TGTGCCAGCAGCTTACTAGCGGGGTACACCGGGGAGCTGTTTTTT.